This T cell receptor beta chain was sequenced in a study of T cells in narcolepsy. Study-wide results and caveats: Blood of same and different patients, but not healthy controls, reportedly held recurring autoreactive clonotypes. No autoreactive T cell clone sequences appeared in some memory CD4+ repertoires.

Worth noting for this clone: Its antigen is undetermined.

The CDR3 is 15 residues long. Germline lookup yields CDR1 MGHRA and CDR2 YSYEKL. Trimming stripped 0 bases from V and 5 bases from J, with 13 bases between. Repertoires were generated with immunoSEQ multiplex PCR, while TCRdb's copy carries only in-frame clones and drops some. This sample has tens of thousands of clones; 90% occur once, and the top ten carry 0.95% to 1.5%. The sequencing sample was made of CD45RA- memory CD4+ T cells from PBMCs. The V call is TRBV4-1, the J call TRBJ2-5; D remains ambiguous. The sequence was collected from a human donor with narcolepsy. CDR3 loop: CASSQDPISWETQYF. The CDR3 DNA reads TGCGCCAGCAGCCAAGATCCGATAAGTTGGGAGACCCAGTACTTC.